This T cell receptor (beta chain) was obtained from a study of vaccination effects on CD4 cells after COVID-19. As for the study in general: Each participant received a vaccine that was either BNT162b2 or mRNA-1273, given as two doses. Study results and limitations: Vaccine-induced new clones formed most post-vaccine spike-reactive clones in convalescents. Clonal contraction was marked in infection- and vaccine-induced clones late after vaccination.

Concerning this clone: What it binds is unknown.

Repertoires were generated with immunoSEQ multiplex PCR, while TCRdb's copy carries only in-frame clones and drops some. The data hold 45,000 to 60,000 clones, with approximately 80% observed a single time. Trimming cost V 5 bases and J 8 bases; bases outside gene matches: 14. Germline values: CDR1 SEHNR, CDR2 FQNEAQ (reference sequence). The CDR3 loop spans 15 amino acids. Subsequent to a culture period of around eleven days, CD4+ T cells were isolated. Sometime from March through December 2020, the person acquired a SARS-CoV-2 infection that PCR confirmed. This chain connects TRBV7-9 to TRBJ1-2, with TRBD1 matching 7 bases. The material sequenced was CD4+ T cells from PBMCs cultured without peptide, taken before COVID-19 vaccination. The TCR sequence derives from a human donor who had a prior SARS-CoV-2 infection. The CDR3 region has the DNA TGTGCCAGCAGCGCCTGGGCGACAGGGTCAAGGGGCTACACCTTC. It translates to CASSAWATGSRGYTF. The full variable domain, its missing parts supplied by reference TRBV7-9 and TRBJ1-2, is DTGVSQNPRHKITKRGQNVTFRCDPISEHNRLYWYRQTLGQGPEFLTYFQNEAQLEKSRLLSDRFSAERPKGSFSTLEIQRTEQGDSAMYLCASSAWATGSRGYTFGSGTRLTVV.